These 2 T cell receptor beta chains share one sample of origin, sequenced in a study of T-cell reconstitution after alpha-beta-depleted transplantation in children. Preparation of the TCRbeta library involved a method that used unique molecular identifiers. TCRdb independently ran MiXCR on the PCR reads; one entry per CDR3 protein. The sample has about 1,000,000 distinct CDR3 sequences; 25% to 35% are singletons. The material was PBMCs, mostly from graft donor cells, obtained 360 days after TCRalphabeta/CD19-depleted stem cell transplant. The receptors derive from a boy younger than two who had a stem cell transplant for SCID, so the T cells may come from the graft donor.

The CDR3 DNA is TGTGCCAGCTCACCATTAGCCCCTGGGGGCCACTACAATGAGCAGTTCTTC. Its translation is CASSPLAPGGHYNEQFF. V is TRBV18 and J is TRBJ2-1; perhaps TRBD1 as D (6 bases). V was pared by 2 bases and J by 3 bases, with 17 bases between. CDR3 length: 17 amino acids. From germline, CDR1 is KGHSH and CDR2 LQKENI.

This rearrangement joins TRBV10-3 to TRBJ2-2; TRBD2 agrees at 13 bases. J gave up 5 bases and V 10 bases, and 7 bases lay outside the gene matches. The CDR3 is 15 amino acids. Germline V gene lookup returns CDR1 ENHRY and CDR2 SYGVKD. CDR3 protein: CATGTSGTFTGELFF. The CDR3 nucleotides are TGTGCCACCGGGACTAGCGGGACGTTTACCGGGGAGCTGTTTTTT.